The source of this T cell receptor beta chain is a study of ipilimumab plus nivolumab after autologous stem cell transplantation. Study in general: Typical patient got about 5 ipilimumab doses and about eight nivolumab doses (median). Overall study results and limits: TCR repertoire, Treg phenotype and gut microbiota reportedly support more study of this approach.

The CDR3 is made up of 14 amino acids. The J segment lost 3 bases and the V segment lost 5 bases, leaving 5 bases of the junction unmatched. Germline values: CDR1 SGHTA, CDR2 FQGNSA. Checkpoint therapy with ipilimumab 1 mg/kg began 14 to 28 days after transplant. Notes on this clone: The antigen is undetermined.

Produced via immunoSEQ multiplex PCR; TCRdb's table is partial and in-frame only. The sample holds 15,000 to 20,000 clones, around four fifths seen once. This chain joins TRBV7-2 and TRBJ2-7; TRBD1 aligns across 9 bases. This clonotype was sampled from a male donor with diffuse large B-cell lymphoma. Sample: PBMCs, taken in a trial of ipilimumab plus nivolumab as post-transplant consolidation. The CDR3, as DNA: TGTGCCAGCAGCCTTACGACAGGGGGCTACGAGCAGTACTTC. This sequence encodes CASSLTTGGYEQYF.